These 24 T cell receptor beta chains came from one sample sequenced in a study of blood T cell repertoires in COVID-19. The assay was immunoSEQ multiplex PCR, and TCRdb's table has in-frame clones only and misses some. The table shows around 120,000 clones, with about 83% occurring only once. The source material was peripheral blood. The receptors stem from a man between 65 and 85 years old with acute or convalescent COVID-19.

This chain links TRBV5-6 with TRBJ2-5; 7 bases line up with TRBD1. With V trimmed by 7 bases and J by 3 bases, 3 bases remained unmatched. Germline V gene sequence: CDR1 SGHDT, CDR2 YYEEEE. The CDR3 runs 12 residues. The CDR3, as DNA: TGTGCCAGCTCCGGGACAGAAGAGACCCAGTACTTC. Translated, it gives CASSGTEETQYF. The variable domain in full, completed from reference TRBV5-6 and TRBJ2-5, reads DAGVTQSPTHLIKTRGQQVTLRCSPKSGHDTVSWYQQALGQGPQFIFQYYEEEERQRGNFPDRFSGHQFPNYSSELNVNALLLGDSALYLCASSGTEETQYFGPGTRLLVL.

This clone was picked up many times. The chain uses TRBV5-6 and TRBJ2-7; D is unclear. The germline V and J ends were trimmed by 4 bases and 2 bases, with 4 bases remaining between them. Germline CDR1 reads SGHDT; CDR2 reads YYEEEE. The CDR3 is 11 amino acids. CDR3 in DNA: TGTGCCAGCAGCAATACCTACGAGCAGTACTTC. Translating gives CASSNTYEQYF.

The V and J genes are TRBV18 and TRBJ1-1, with TRBD1 as a possible D gene (6 bases). The CDR3 extends over 16 amino acids. The V end lost 6 bases, the J end lost 3 bases, and 20 bases lay between the germline ends. Germline V lookup: CDR1 KGHSH, CDR2 LQKENI. The CDR3 DNA reads TGTGCCAGCTCCCGAAGACAGGAGCTTGGAGACACTGAAGCTTTCTTT. This translates into CASSRRQELGDTEAFF.

The rearrangement joins TRBV5-1 to TRBJ1-6; maybe TRBD1 (6 bases). Deletions cut 4 bases from V and 5 bases from J, with 19 bases between. Germline V gene sequence: CDR1 SGHRS, CDR2 YFSETQ. This CDR3 spans 17 amino acids. The DNA of the CDR3 is TGCGCCAGCAGCACCGCCGGGACAAGAATCGATAATTCACCCCTCCACTTT. It yields the protein CASSTAGTRIDNSPLHF.

The V call is TRBV9, the J call TRBJ2-5; 7 nucleotides match TRBD2. CDR3 length: 16 residues. V gave up 0 bases and J gave up 1 base; unmatched junction bases: 6. Germline V lookup: CDR1 SGDLS, CDR2 YYNGEE. The CDR3 DNA follows: TGTGCCAGCAGCGTAGAGACTAAGCGGGGCCAAGAGACCCAGTACTTC. Translated: CASSVETKRGQETQYF.

CDR3 residues: CASSYSYSTVSYEQYF. As DNA, the CDR3 is TGTGCCAGCAGTTACTCGTACAGTACGGTCTCCTACGAGCAGTACTTC. The chain couples TRBV6-5 to TRBJ2-7; D gene uncertain. Germline values: CDR1 MNHEY, CDR2 SVGAGI. This CDR3 has 16 amino acids. V shed 0 bases and J shed 0 bases, with 12 bases lying between them.

The J gene is TRBJ1-2, the V gene TRBV7-2; 7 nucleotides line up with TRBD1. Looked up from germline, CDR1 is SGHTA and CDR2 is FQGNSA. This CDR3 comprises 13 residues. With 5 bases clipped from V and 8 bases from J, the junction kept 8 bases outside the gene matches. This CDR3 is CASSLNRGEGYTF. The CDR3 DNA follows: TGTGCCAGCAGCCTGAACAGGGGTGAAGGCTACACCTTC.

This chain uses TRBV7-2 with TRBJ2-7, with 7 bases aligning to TRBD1. The germline V gene encodes CDR1 SGHTA and CDR2 FQGNSA. V shed 5 bases and J 0 bases; nucleotides not matched to a gene: 4. The CDR3 contains 14 residues. This CDR3 reads CASSRGQSSYEQYF. CDR3 nucleotides: TGTGCCAGCAGCAGGGGACAGTCCTCCTACGAGCAGTACTTC.

This chain connects TRBV2 to TRBJ2-2, with D hard to call. The length of the CDR3 is 15 residues. V dropped 10 bases and J dropped 3 bases, with 18 bases sitting between them. Germline loops: CDR1 SNHLY, CDR2 FYNNEI. The CDR3 here is CAITDWQVDTGELFF. For the CDR3, the DNA is TGTGCCATCACCGACTGGCAAGTTGACACCGGGGAGCTGTTTTTT. The variable domain in full, with the rest retrieved from reference TRBV2 and TRBJ2-2, is EPEVTQTPSHQVTQMGQEVILRCVPISNHLYFYWYRQILGQKVEFLVSFYNNEISEKSEIFDDQFSVERPDGSNFTLKIRSTKLEDSAMYFCAITDWQVDTGELFFGEGSRLTVL.

V gene TRBV14 combines with J gene TRBJ2-5, with D perhaps matching TRBD2 (5 bases). Germline values: CDR1 SGHDN, CDR2 FVKESK. The V end lost 1 base, the J end lost 2 bases, and 8 bases lay between the germline ends. This CDR3 contains 14 residues. The chain's CDR3 is CASSQAERQETQYF. In DNA form, the CDR3 reads TGTGCCAGCAGCCAAGCTGAGCGGCAAGAGACCCAGTACTTC.

V is TRBV6-5 and J is TRBJ1-1; no reliable D call. Trimming cost V 7 bases and J 3 bases, with 15 bases left between them. The CDR3 sequence is 14 residues long. Per the germline V gene, CDR1 is MNHEY and CDR2 is SVGAGI. The chain's CDR3 is CASNIISGDTEAFF. Here the CDR3 DNA reads TGTGCCAGCAATATTATATCGGGAGACACTGAAGCTTTCTTT.

This chain links TRBV28 with TRBJ1-1; no firm D call. V lost 3 bases and J lost 1, with 18 bases in between. Germline CDR1 reads MDHEN; CDR2 reads SYDVKM. The CDR3 has 17 amino acids. The CDR3 spells CASSLMGAVTSNTEAFF. The CDR3 DNA follows: TGTGCCAGCAGTTTGATGGGAGCGGTAACATCGAACACTGAAGCTTTCTTT.

V and J are TRBV20-1 and TRBJ1-1, with D possibly being TRBD1 (6 bases). CDR1 and CDR2 from the germline V gene are DFQATT and SNEGSKA (reference sequence). This CDR3 is built from 15 residues. V was clipped by 3 bases and J by 1 base, with 15 bases between them. The CDR3 DNA sequence: TGCAGTGCTAGTAGCGGGGACACCAAGAACACTGAAGCTTTCTTT. The encoded protein is CSASSGDTKNTEAFF.

The V gene is TRBV7-6, the J gene TRBJ2-3; tentative D call: TRBD2 (7 bases). In germline, CDR1 is SGHVS, CDR2 FNYEAQ. Trimming pared 4 bases from V and 3 bases from J, leaving 17 bases between. The CDR3 consists of 16 residues. This CDR3 reads CASSSRRGGGTDTQYF. Here the CDR3 DNA reads TGTGCCAGCAGCTCACGGCGAGGGGGAGGGACAGATACGCAGTATTTT.

This clone was picked up one time. The chain uses TRBV4-1 and TRBJ2-7; 10 bases align to TRBD2. The CDR3 sequence is 18 residues long. Germline trimming cut 7 bases from V and 0 bases from J; bases unmatched to any gene: 15. Germline CDR1 MGHRA, CDR2 YSYEKL. The CDR3 sequence: CASTIRQPGTSDSYEQYF. In DNA, the CDR3 is TGCGCCAGCACCATCCGACAGCCCGGGACTAGCGACTCCTACGAGCAGTACTTC.

The genes are TRBV2 and TRBJ2-1, with D maybe TRBD2 (6 bases). Trimming removed 6 bases at V and 5 bases at J, with 17 bases between. In germline, CDR1 is SNHLY, CDR2 FYNNEI. The length of the CDR3 is 15 residues. CDR3 protein: CASRRREVGHNEQFF. The CDR3 DNA reads as TGTGCCAGCAGGAGGAGGGAGGTGGGCCACAATGAGCAGTTCTTC.

The chain combines TRBV6-5 with TRBJ2-7; 7 positions match TRBD1. The CDR3 length is 15 residues. In germline, CDR1 is MNHEY, CDR2 SVGAGI. The V gene end was trimmed by 2 bases and the J gene end by 2 bases; junction bases not matched to a gene: 6. The CDR3 spells CASSYDGQAAYEQYF. Here the CDR3 DNA reads TGTGCCAGCAGTTACGATGGACAGGCTGCCTACGAGCAGTACTTC.

Only one count was recorded for this clone. The chain has TRBV3-1 (or the pseudogene TRBV3-2) and TRBJ2-2; 13 bases fit TRBD2. This CDR3 contains 16 residues. The germline CDR1 and CDR2 sequences are LGHDT and YNNKEL (reference sequence). Losses at the gene ends were 3 bases for V and 7 bases for J; bases not matched to a gene: 5. The CDR3 reads CASSHTSGRADGELFF. CDR3 DNA sequence: TGTGCCAGCAGCCATACTAGCGGGAGGGCCGACGGGGAGCTGTTTTTT.

CDR3 nucleotides: TGTGCCAGCAGCTGGCAGGGGGCTCCCACCGGGGAGCTGTTTTTT. Translated, it gives CASSWQGAPTGELFF. This chain connects TRBV6-2 or TRBV6-3 to TRBJ2-2; 8 bases map to TRBD1. This CDR3 is built from 15 residues. The germline V gene encodes CDR1 MNHEY and CDR2 SVGEGT. V was clipped by 6 bases and J by 4 bases; unmatched bases: 7.

The chain recombines TRBV5-1 with TRBJ2-2, with 7 bases fitting TRBD1. This CDR3 region has 15 residues. Germline V CDR1 and CDR2: SGHRS, YFSETQ. Trimming took 3 bases from V and 1 from J; bases not matched to a gene: 3. The CDR3 sequence is CASSSGTENTGELFF. DNA of the CDR3: TGCGCCAGCAGCTCCGGGACAGAGAACACCGGGGAGCTGTTTTTT.

This chain connects TRBV13 to TRBJ1-3; 9 nucleotides line up with TRBD1. Germline lookup yields CDR1 PRHDT and CDR2 FYEKMQ (reference sequence). The CDR3 totals 16 residues. V lost 7 bases, J lost 0 bases, and 7 bases stayed unmatched. This CDR3 is CASTRTGARSGNTIYF. The CDR3 DNA is TGTGCCAGCACCAGGACAGGGGCCCGCTCTGGAAACACCATATATTTT.

There are a few counts of this clone. J is TRBJ1-4 and V is TRBV3-1 (or the pseudogene TRBV3-2); 10 nucleotides match TRBD1. The CDR3 is made up of 16 amino acids. Germline V gene lookup returns CDR1 LGHDT and CDR2 YNNKEL (reference sequence). Unmatched junction bases numbered 9, after V lost 4 bases and J lost 7 bases. CDR3 in DNA: TGTGCCAGCAGCCGCCGATCGGACAGGGGGAGTGAAAAACTGTTTTTT. Its protein product is CASSRRSDRGSEKLFF.

The chain carries TRBV1 and TRBJ2-5; the table's D call, TRBD2, has no DNA check behind it. TRBV1 is an annotated pseudogene. CDR3 size: 16 residues. CDR3 in amino acids: CTSSQGRSGYQETQYF. CDR3 nucleotides: TGCACCAGCAGCCAAGGAAGAAGCGGGTACCAAGAGACCCAGTACTTC.

The V call is TRBV7-6, the J call TRBJ2-2; 9 nucleotides agree with TRBD2. The CDR3 is made up of 16 amino acids. Germline CDR1 SGHVS, CDR2 FNYEAQ. V was clipped by 5 bases and J by 5 bases; unmatched bases: 9. CDR3 in DNA: TGTGCCAGCAGCGGGATGACTAGCGGCTTAACCGGGGAGCTGTTTTTT. It specifies CASSGMTSGLTGELFF.